This T cell receptor beta chain stems from a study of blood T cell repertoires in COVID-19. The V gene lost 3 bases and the J gene lost 3 bases, with 12 bases spanning the gap. The CDR3 is made up of 15 amino acids. Per germline, CDR1 KGHSH and CDR2 LQKENI. This clone was observed a handful of times. Here immunoSEQ multiplex PCR was the method, and the copy in TCRdb shows in-frame clones only, minus some. The profile shows about 120,000 clones, roughly four fifths of them singletons. J is TRBJ1-5 and V is TRBV18; D perhaps matches TRBD1 (6 bases). Sequencing was performed on peripheral blood. The TCR was taken from a human donor in a cohort sampled during active COVID-19. The CDR3 DNA reads as TGTGCCAGCTCACCTGGGGACACCTACAATCAGCCCCAGCATTTT. This translates into CASSPGDTYNQPQHF.